This is a list of T cell receptor beta chains from one sample in a study of blood T cells in healthy people across ages. TCRdb used MiXCR to reprocess the 5' RACE reads, holding one entry per CDR3 protein. There are over 1,300,000 distinct CDR3 sequences in the sample; approximately 63% occur only once, and 5% to 7% lies in the top ten. Sequenced material: blood. The source of these receptors is a man aged 18 to 30 in good health. The CDR3 runs from the conserved cysteine through the conserved F or W. Each record gives: J gene, V gene, D gene, clone size, CDR3 DNA, CDR3 protein. The D gene is left open where the match is weak. Only some rows state a clone size, as once, few, many or a class for expanded clones.

j_call: TRBJ2-5; v_call: TRBV7-7; d_call: TRBD1; clone_size: .; cdr3_nt: TGTGCTAGCAGCCCACGGACAGGCTACCAAGAGACCCAGTACTTC; cdr3_aa: CASSPRTGYQETQYF
j_call: TRBJ1-5; v_call: TRBV28; d_call: TRBD1; clone_size: .; cdr3_nt: TGTGCCAGCATAACAGGGGCACTCAATCAGCCCCAGCATTTT; cdr3_aa: CASITGALNQPQHF
j_call: TRBJ1-1; v_call: TRBV12-3/TRBV12-4; d_call: TRBD1; clone_size: once; cdr3_nt: TGTGCCAGCAGTCTTACAGGGGGCGTCGGCACTGAAGCTTTCTTT; cdr3_aa: CASSLTGGVGTEAFF
j_call: TRBJ2-1; v_call: TRBV19; d_call: .; clone_size: .; cdr3_nt: TGTGCCAGTAGTCAAGGTCAGCTATCTGCGGTGGAATCCTCCTACAATGAGCAGTTCTTC; cdr3_aa: CASSQGQLSAVESSYNEQFF
j_call: TRBJ2-1; v_call: TRBV20-1; d_call: .; clone_size: .; cdr3_nt: TGCAGTGCCAGACCGGGATTCAATGAGCAGTTCTTC; cdr3_aa: CSARPGFNEQFF
j_call: TRBJ2-7; v_call: TRBV11-2; d_call: .; clone_size: .; cdr3_nt: TGTGCCAGCAGCCCGGGTCTTTACAATGAGCAGTACTTC; cdr3_aa: CASSPGLYNEQYF
j_call: TRBJ2-5; v_call: TRBV6-2/TRBV6-3; d_call: TRBD2; clone_size: .; cdr3_nt: TGTGCCAGCAGTTACTCACGGGGGGATGAAGCCCAAGAGACCCAGTACTTC; cdr3_aa: CASSYSRGDEAQETQYF
j_call: TRBJ1-2; v_call: TRBV7-9; d_call: .; clone_size: few; cdr3_nt: TGTGCCAGCAGCCGAACAGAGGACTATGGCTACACCTTC; cdr3_aa: CASSRTEDYGYTF
j_call: TRBJ2-7; v_call: TRBV30; d_call: .; clone_size: .; cdr3_nt: TGTGCCTGGAGTGATAATGCCGAGCAGTACTTC; cdr3_aa: CAWSDNAEQYF
j_call: TRBJ2-6; v_call: TRBV10-2; d_call: .; clone_size: .; cdr3_nt: TGCGCCAGCCAGAGGGGGGCGGGTTCCTCTGGGGCCAACGTCCTGACTTTC; cdr3_aa: CASQRGAGSSGANVLTF
j_call: TRBJ2-3; v_call: TRBV6-6; d_call: TRBD1; clone_size: .; cdr3_nt: TGTGCCAGCAGGGCTCCGGGACAGAAGACAGATACGCAGTATTTT; cdr3_aa: CASRAPGQKTDTQYF
j_call: TRBJ1-2; v_call: TRBV12-3/TRBV12-4; d_call: .; clone_size: .; cdr3_nt: TGTGCCAGCAGTTTGTTTTTTGGGGGGGCGAGGGGCTACACCTTC; cdr3_aa: CASSLFFGGARGYTF
j_call: TRBJ2-5; v_call: TRBV20-1; d_call: TRBD2; clone_size: .; cdr3_nt: TGCAGTGCGAGGACGGCGAGGCTAGCGGAGCAGTACTTC; cdr3_aa: CSARTARLAEQYF
j_call: TRBJ1-1; v_call: TRBV3-1; d_call: .; clone_size: .; cdr3_nt: TGTGCCAGCAGCTGGATCAACACTGAAGCTTTCTTT; cdr3_aa: CASSWINTEAFF
j_call: TRBJ2-3; v_call: TRBV27; d_call: TRBD2; clone_size: once; cdr3_nt: TGTGCCAGCAGTTTATTCCCTCCTAGCGGGGCACAGACAGATACGCAGTATTTT; cdr3_aa: CASSLFPPSGAQTDTQYF
j_call: TRBJ2-2; v_call: TRBV12-3/TRBV12-4; d_call: .; clone_size: .; cdr3_nt: TGTGCCAGCAGTTTGAAAGGGGACGGGGAGCTGTTTTTT; cdr3_aa: CASSLKGDGELFF
j_call: TRBJ2-3; v_call: TRBV19; d_call: .; clone_size: .; cdr3_nt: TGTGCCAGTAGTATAGATAGACAGACAGATACGCAGTATTTT; cdr3_aa: CASSIDRQTDTQYF
j_call: TRBJ1-2; v_call: TRBV2; d_call: .; clone_size: .; cdr3_nt: TGTGCCAGCAGGGGAGGACCCGGAGCTAACTATGGCTACACCTTC; cdr3_aa: CASRGGPGANYGYTF
j_call: TRBJ2-5; v_call: TRBV10-3; d_call: .; clone_size: few; cdr3_nt: TGTGCCATCAGTGGGACACGACCGGGAGAGACCCAGTACTTC; cdr3_aa: CAISGTRPGETQYF
j_call: TRBJ1-2; v_call: TRBV20-1; d_call: .; clone_size: .; cdr3_nt: TGCAGTGCTAGTAAAGACTATGGCTACACCTTC; cdr3_aa: CSASKDYGYTF
j_call: TRBJ2-3; v_call: TRBV5-1; d_call: .; clone_size: .; cdr3_nt: TGCGCCAGCAGCTCCCCAGTCACAGATACGCAGTATTTT; cdr3_aa: CASSSPVTDTQYF
j_call: TRBJ2-1; v_call: TRBV27; d_call: .; clone_size: .; cdr3_nt: TGTGCCAGCAGTTTCCACCCTGAGGTGAATGAGCAGTTCTTC; cdr3_aa: CASSFHPEVNEQFF
j_call: TRBJ1-2; v_call: TRBV20-1; d_call: .; clone_size: few; cdr3_nt: TGCAGTGCCAGCTTGGGGTCCTATGGCTACACCTTC; cdr3_aa: CSASLGSYGYTF
j_call: TRBJ2-5; v_call: TRBV7-9; d_call: .; clone_size: .; cdr3_nt: TGTGCCAGCAGCTTAGCGACAGAACAAGAGACCCAGTACTTC; cdr3_aa: CASSLATEQETQYF
j_call: TRBJ1-2; v_call: TRBV5-1; d_call: .; clone_size: .; cdr3_nt: TGCGCCAGCAGCCCCTTTACGTCGTACAGTGGCTACACCTTC; cdr3_aa: CASSPFTSYSGYTF
j_call: TRBJ1-1; v_call: TRBV20-1; d_call: .; clone_size: .; cdr3_nt: TGCAGTGGCCTCCCCCGGGGACAAATGAACACTGAAGCTTTCTTT; cdr3_aa: CSGLPRGQMNTEAFF
j_call: TRBJ2-7; v_call: TRBV10-3; d_call: .; clone_size: few; cdr3_nt: TGTGCCATCAGTGAGCCTGGCCGAGGAACCTACGAGCAGTACTTC; cdr3_aa: CAISEPGRGTYEQYF
j_call: TRBJ2-7; v_call: TRBV29-1; d_call: .; clone_size: few; cdr3_nt: TGCAGCGCTGGGACACAATCGGGGGGAGAGCAGTACTTC; cdr3_aa: CSAGTQSGGEQYF